This TCR beta chain derives from a study of T-cell reconstitution after alpha-beta-depleted transplantation in children. Findings and caveats of the study: It was newly produced T cells that mostly accounted for T-cell counts and diversity one year after transplant. After transplant, at about two months, alpha-beta T cells were reportedly derived from several hundred expanded graft clones.

For TCRbeta, the library was prepared with unique molecular identifiers. TCRdb independently ran MiXCR on the PCR reads; one entry per CDR3 protein. The sample consists of about 200,000 distinct CDR3 sequences, around 5.9% of them appearing once. In its sample, this clonotype was seen many times. Its antigen remains unknown. Sequenced material: PBMCs, taken before TCRalphabeta/CD19-depleted stem cell transplant. This receptor was taken from a girl in the first two years of life with combined immunodeficiency, due to receive a stem cell transplant.

CDR3 amino acids: CSVTRQGRHTQYF. The CDR3, as DNA: TGCAGCGTTACAAGACAGGGTCGACATACGCAGTATTTT. The chain joins TRBV29-1 to TRBJ2-3; 7 positions agree with TRBD1. This CDR3 is 13 amino acids long. CDR1 is SQVTM, CDR2 ANQGSEA, per germline. V gave up 5 bases and J gave up 7 bases; unmatched junction bases: 9.